A selection of T cell receptor beta chains follows, all from one sample in a study of human T cells and chemical hapten exposure. Each CDR3 protein gets one entry after TCRdb re-called the RACE reads with MiXCR. The sample has fewer than 400,000 distinct CDR3 sequences, approximately 6.3% seen once; the top ten hold about 8%. The input for sequencing was whole blood, taken in connection with sensitization to the hapten diphenylcyclopropenone (DPC). The source is a woman under 30 with alopecia areata. Some clones in this sample may be carry-over from other donors' samples. CDR3s include the opening cysteine and the closing phenylalanine or tryptophan. Fields, in order: V gene, J gene, D gene, clone size, CDR3 protein, CDR3 DNA. The D gene is left open where the match is weak. Size is omitted from some rows. Given values are once, few, many or a class for expanded clones.

TRBV5-1	TRBJ2-5	TRBD1	.	CASSLERGRETQYF	TGCGCCAGCAGCTTGGAAAGGGGGCGAGAGACCCAGTACTTC
TRBV20-1	TRBJ1-1	TRBD1	many	CSARAGQGETEAFF	TGCAGTGCTAGAGCGGGACAGGGGGAAACTGAAGCTTTCTTT
TRBV10-3	TRBJ1-1	.	few	CAILEENRSEAFF	TGTGCCATCCTAGAAGAGAACAGATCCGAAGCTTTCTTT
TRBV5-1	TRBJ1-1	TRBD1	few	CASSSGQTQAFF	TGCGCCAGCAGCTCGGGACAGACTCAAGCTTTCTTT
TRBV5-1	TRBJ2-3	TRBD2	few	CASSLIQLAGYTDTQYF	TGCGCCAGCAGCTTGATCCAGCTAGCGGGATACACAGATACGCAGTATTTT
TRBV7-2	TRBJ2-5	TRBD2	many	CASSGPLAGGGKTQYF	TGTGCCAGCAGCGGGCCGCTAGCGGGGGGCGGGAAGACCCAGTACTTC
TRBV7-9	TRBJ2-5	.	.	CASSPDGEQETQYF	TGTGCCAGCAGCCCCGACGGAGAACAAGAGACCCAGTACTTC
TRBV6-5	TRBJ2-3	.	.	CASFRAGWGDTQYF	TGTGCCAGCTTCAGGGCGGGGTGGGGAGATACGCAGTATTTT
TRBV9	TRBJ1-2	.	few	CASSPAGYGYTF	TGTGCCAGCAGCCCAGCCGGCTATGGCTACACCTTC
TRBV20-1	TRBJ2-2	.	few	CSALPEGGPGTGELFF	TGCAGTGCTCTCCCGGAGGGGGGGCCGGGAACCGGGGAGCTGTTTTTT
TRBV7-2	TRBJ2-5	.	.	CASSKLAQETQYF	TGTGCCAGCAGCAAACTAGCCCAAGAGACCCAGTACTTC
TRBV2	TRBJ1-6	.	.	CATMGEGADSPLHF	TGTGCCACCATGGGGGAGGGCGCGGATTCACCCCTCCACTTT
TRBV9	TRBJ2-1	TRBD1	many	CASSPRPGTGIEQFF	TGTGCCAGCAGCCCCCGTCCCGGGACAGGGATTGAGCAGTTCTTC
TRBV6-2/TRBV6-3	TRBJ1-2	.	.	CASSYSAGEDIYGYTF	TGTGCCAGCAGTTACTCAGCAGGGGAGGACATCTATGGCTACACCTTC
TRBV7-6	TRBJ2-2	.	.	CASSLAFNTGELFF	TGTGCCAGCAGCTTAGCCTTTAACACCGGGGAGCTGTTTTTT
TRBV10-3	TRBJ1-1	.	.	CAIKGMNTEAFF	TGTGCCATCAAGGGGATGAACACTGAAGCTTTCTTT
TRBV9	TRBJ2-3	TRBD2	many	CASSPRLAGGSRTDTQYF	TGTGCCAGCAGCCCCAGACTAGCGGGGGGGTCTCGCACAGATACGCAGTATTTT
TRBV7-8	TRBJ1-1	TRBD1	.	CASSLAGQGAIF	TGTGCCAGCAGCTTAGCCGGACAGGGGGCAATCTTT
TRBV6-1	TRBJ2-4	.	many	CATYLRSSFKNIQYF	TGTGCCACCTACCTCCGGTCCAGCTTTAAAAACATTCAGTACTTC
TRBV12-3/TRBV12-4	TRBJ2-1	.	.	CASSLKGEDEQFF	TGTGCCAGCAGTTTAAAGGGGGAAGATGAGCAGTTCTTC
TRBV29-1	TRBJ1-5	.	few	CSVSRQPNQPQHF	TGCAGCGTTAGCCGACAGCCGAATCAGCCCCAGCATTTT
TRBV7-9	TRBJ1-1	TRBD1	few	CASSKGGQVKNTEAFF	TGTGCCAGCAGCAAGGGGGGACAGGTAAAGAACACTGAAGCTTTCTTT
TRBV12-3/TRBV12-4	TRBJ2-3	.	many	CASSPGPIYTDTQYF	TGTGCCAGCAGCCCCGGGCCAATATACACAGATACGCAGTATTTT
TRBV25-1	TRBJ2-7	.	.	CASGSPGAISYEQYF	TGTGCCAGTGGCTCACCGGGGGCGATCTCCTACGAGCAGTACTTC
TRBV7-3	TRBJ2-5	.	few	CASSPRGGLETQYF	TGTGCCAGCAGCCCACGAGGAGGGCTGGAGACCCAGTACTTC
TRBV25-1	TRBJ2-7	.	many	CASSGSYEQYF	TGTGCCAGCAGTGGATCCTACGAGCAGTACTTC
TRBV4-2	TRBJ2-2	.	.	CASDEGLNTGELFF	TGTGCCAGCGACGAGGGATTGAACACCGGGGAGCTGTTTTTT
TRBV5-6	TRBJ2-1	.	.	CASSSSLRDIHNEQFF	TGTGCCAGCAGTTCCTCCCTCCGGGACATCCACAATGAGCAGTTCTTC
TRBV3-1	TRBJ2-7	.	few	CASSQDFQSPSYEQYF	TGTGCCAGCAGCCAAGATTTCCAGAGCCCGTCCTACGAGCAGTACTTC
TRBV7-2	TRBJ1-1	.	many	CASSSQVQYTEAFF	TGTGCCAGCAGCTCCCAAGTCCAATACACTGAAGCTTTCTTT